This T cell receptor delta chain stems from a study of gamma-delta chains in newborns, infants, children (dated by TCRdb to between 2017 and 2020). At the level of the whole study: According to the study title, microbial exposure causes polyclonal expansion of innate gammadelta T cells right after birth. How innate gammadelta T cell populations in human newborns were shaped by microbial exposure immediately after birth was investigated in the study.

In its sample, this clone was seen a few times. Its antigen remains undetermined. Base qualities are not provided; no much larger clone lies one nucleotide away. Sequencing instrument: Illumina MiSeq. TCRdb called clones anew from the public reads via CATT; matching DNA rows were later pooled. The sample table holds about 15,000 delta-chain clones, of which approximately 7% were seen once. The top ten clonotypes cover 20% to 25% of the sample. CDR1 and CDR2 are drawn from the germline V gene: GEAIGNYY, EKD. Trimming costs V 0 bases and J 5 bases, and their ends lie 16 bases apart. The CDR3 sequence holds 18 residues, the cysteine and phenylalanine included. Kept here is only the CDR3 DNA, which spans 54 bases and is read in frame from base 1.

Sequences were obtained from blood. The V and J segments used are TRDV2 and TRDJ3, with the D gene not clear enough to name. The sequence was collected from a child who was a newborn, infant or young child, either healthy, febrile or measles-vaccinated (not recorded which). The nucleotides are TGTGCCTGTGACACCGTTTCGGACAGAAGGCGGGACACCCGACAGATGTTTTTC. This sequence encodes CACDTVSDRRRDTRQMFF.